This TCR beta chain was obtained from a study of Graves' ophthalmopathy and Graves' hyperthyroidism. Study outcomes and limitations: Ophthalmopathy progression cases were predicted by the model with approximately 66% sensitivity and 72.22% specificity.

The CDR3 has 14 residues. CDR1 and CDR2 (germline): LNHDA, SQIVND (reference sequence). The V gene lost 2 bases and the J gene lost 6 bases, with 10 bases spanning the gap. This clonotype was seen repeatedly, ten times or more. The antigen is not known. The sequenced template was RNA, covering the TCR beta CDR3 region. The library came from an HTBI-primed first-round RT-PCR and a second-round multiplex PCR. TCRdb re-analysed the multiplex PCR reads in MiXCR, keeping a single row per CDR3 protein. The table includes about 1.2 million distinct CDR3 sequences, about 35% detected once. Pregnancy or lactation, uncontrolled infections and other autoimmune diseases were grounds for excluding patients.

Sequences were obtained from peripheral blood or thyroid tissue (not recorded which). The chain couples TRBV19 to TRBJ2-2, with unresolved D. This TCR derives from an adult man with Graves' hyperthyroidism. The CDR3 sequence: CASSIYGQSGELFF. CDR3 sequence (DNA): TGTGCCAGTAGTATATATGGGCAGTCCGGGGAGCTGTTTTTT.